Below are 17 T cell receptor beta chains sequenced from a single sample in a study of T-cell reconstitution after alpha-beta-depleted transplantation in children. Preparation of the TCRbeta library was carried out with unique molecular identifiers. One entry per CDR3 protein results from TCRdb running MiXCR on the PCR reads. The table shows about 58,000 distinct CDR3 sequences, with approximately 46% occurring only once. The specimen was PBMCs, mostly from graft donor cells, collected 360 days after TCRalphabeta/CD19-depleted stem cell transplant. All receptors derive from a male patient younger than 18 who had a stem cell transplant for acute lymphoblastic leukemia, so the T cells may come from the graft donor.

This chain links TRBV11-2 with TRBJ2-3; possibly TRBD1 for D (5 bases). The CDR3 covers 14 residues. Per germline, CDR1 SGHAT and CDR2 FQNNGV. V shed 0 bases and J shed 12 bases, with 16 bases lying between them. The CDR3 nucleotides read TGTGCCAGCAGCTTAGAGGGGCAGGTTGTTGCTCAGTATTTT. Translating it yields CASSLEGQVVAQYF.

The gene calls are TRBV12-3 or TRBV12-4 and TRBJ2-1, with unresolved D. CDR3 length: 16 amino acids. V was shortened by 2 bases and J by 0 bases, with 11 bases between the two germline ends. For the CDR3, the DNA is TGTGCCAGCAGTTTACTTCTATCTAGCTCCTACAATGAGCAGTTCTTC. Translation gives CASSLLLSSSYNEQFF.

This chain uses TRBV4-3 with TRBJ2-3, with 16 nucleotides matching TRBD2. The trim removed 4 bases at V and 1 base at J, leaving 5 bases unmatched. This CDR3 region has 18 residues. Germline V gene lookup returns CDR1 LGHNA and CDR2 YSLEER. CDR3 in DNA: TGCGCCAGCAGCCTGGGACTAGCGGGGGGGCCGCGCACAGATACGCAGTATTTT. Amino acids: CASSLGLAGGPRTDTQYF.

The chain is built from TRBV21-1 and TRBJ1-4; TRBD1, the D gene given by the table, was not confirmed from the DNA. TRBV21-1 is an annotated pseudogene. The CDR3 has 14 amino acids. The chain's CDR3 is CASSKEVRGRKLFF. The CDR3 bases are TGTGCCAGCAGCAAAGAGGTCAGGGGAAGGAAACTGTTTTTT.

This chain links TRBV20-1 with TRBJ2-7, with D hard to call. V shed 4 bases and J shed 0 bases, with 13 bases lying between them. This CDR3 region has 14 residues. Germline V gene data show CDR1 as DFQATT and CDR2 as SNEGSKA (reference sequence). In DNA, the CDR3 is TGCAGTGCTAAGCTTACGGTTAGCTCCTACGAGCAGTACTTC. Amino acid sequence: CSAKLTVSSYEQYF.

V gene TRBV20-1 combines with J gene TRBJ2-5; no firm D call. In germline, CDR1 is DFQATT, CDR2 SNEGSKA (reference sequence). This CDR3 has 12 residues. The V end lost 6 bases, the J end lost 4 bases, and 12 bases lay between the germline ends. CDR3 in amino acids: CSARAALETQYF. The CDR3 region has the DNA TGCAGTGCCCGTGCGGCTTTAGAGACCCAGTACTTC.

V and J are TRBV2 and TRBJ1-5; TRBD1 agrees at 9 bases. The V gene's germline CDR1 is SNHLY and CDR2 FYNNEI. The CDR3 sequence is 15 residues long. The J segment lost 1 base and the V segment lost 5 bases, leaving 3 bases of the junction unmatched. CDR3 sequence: CASSSDRGSNQPQHF. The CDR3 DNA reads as TGTGCCAGCAGTTCGGACAGGGGAAGCAATCAGCCCCAGCATTTT.

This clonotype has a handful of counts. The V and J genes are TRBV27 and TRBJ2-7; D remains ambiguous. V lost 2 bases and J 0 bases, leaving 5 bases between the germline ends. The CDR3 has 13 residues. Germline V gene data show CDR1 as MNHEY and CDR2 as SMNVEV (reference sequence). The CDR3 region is CASSLDHSYEQYF. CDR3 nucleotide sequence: TGTGCCAGCAGTTTAGATCACTCCTACGAGCAGTACTTC.

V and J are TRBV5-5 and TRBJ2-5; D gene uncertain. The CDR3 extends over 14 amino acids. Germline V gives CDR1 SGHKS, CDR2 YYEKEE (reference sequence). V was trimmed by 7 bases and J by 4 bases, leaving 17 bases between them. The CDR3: CASVTWAPGETQYF. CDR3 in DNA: TGTGCCAGCGTTACATGGGCCCCGGGAGAGACCCAGTACTTC.

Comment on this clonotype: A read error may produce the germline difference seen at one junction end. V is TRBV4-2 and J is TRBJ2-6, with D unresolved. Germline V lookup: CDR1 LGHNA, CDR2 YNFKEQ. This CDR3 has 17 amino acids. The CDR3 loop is CASGQRGPPSGANVLTF. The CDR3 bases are TGTGCCAGCGGCCAGAGAGGTCCCCCCTCTGGGGCCAACGTCCTGACTTTC.

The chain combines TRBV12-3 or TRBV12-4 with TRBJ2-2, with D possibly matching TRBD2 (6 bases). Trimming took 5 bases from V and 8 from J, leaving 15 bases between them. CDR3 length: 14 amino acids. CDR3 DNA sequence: TGTGCCAGCAGTAGACGACTAGTTGTTGGGGAGCTGTTTTTT. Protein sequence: CASSRRLVVGELFF.

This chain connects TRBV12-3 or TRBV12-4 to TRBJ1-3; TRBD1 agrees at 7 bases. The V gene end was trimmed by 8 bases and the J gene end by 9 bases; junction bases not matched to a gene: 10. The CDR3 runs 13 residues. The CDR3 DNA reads TGTGCCAGCGGAAACCGACAGGGTGGCACCATATATTTT. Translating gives CASGNRQGGTIYF.

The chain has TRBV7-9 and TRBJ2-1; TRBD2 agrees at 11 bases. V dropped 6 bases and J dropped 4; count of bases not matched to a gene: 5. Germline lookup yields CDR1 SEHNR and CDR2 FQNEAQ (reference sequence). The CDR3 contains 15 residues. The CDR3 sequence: CASSSGLAEYNEQFF. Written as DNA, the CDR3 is TGTGCCAGCAGTTCGGGACTAGCGGAGTACAATGAGCAGTTCTTC. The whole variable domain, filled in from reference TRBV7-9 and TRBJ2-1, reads DTGVSQNPRHKITKRGQNVTFRCDPISEHNRLYWYRQTLGQGPEFLTYFQNEAQLEKSRLLSDRFSAERPKGSFSTLEIQRTEQGDSAMYLCASSSGLAEYNEQFFGPGTRLTVL.

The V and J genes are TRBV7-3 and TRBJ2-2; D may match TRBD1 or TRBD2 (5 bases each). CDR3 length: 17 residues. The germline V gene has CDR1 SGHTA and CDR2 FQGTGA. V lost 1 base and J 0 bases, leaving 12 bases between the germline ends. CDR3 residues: CASSLIQGAPNTGELFF. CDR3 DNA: TGTGCCAGCAGCTTAATCCAGGGAGCACCGAACACCGGGGAGCTGTTTTTT.

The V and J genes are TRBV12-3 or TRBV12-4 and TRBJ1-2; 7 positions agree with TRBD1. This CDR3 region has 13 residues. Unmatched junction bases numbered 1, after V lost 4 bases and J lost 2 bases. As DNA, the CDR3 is TGTGCCAGCAGTTCGGGACAGAACTATGGCTACACCTTC. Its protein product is CASSSGQNYGYTF.

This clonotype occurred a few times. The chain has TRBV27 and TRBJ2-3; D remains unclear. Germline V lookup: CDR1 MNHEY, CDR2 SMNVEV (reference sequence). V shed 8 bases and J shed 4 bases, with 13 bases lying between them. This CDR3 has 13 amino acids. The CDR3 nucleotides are TGTGCCAGCTCCCTCATGGGCGCAGATACGCAGTATTTT. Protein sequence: CASSLMGADTQYF.

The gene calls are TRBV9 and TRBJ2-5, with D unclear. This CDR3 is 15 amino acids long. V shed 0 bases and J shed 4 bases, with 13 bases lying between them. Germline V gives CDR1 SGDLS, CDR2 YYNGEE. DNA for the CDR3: TGTGCCAGCAGCGTAGCCCCGAGTCCGGTAGAGACCCAGTACTTC. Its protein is CASSVAPSPVETQYF.